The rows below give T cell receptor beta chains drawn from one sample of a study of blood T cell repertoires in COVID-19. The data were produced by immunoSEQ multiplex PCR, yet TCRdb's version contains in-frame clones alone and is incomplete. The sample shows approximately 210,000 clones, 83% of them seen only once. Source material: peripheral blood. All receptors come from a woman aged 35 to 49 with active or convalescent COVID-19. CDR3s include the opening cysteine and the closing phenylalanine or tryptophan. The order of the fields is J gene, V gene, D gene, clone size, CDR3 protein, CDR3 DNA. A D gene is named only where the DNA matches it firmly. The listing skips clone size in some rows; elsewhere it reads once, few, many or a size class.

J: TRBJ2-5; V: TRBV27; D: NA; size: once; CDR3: CASRAVNQETQYF; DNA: TGTGCCAGCAGAGCCGTCAATCAAGAGACCCAGTACTTC
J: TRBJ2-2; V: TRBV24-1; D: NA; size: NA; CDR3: CATSLTHGDTGELFF; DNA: TGTGCCACCAGCCTCACCCACGGGGACACCGGGGAGCTGTTTTTT
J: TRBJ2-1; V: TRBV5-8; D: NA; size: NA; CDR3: CASSLFLGQNNEQFF; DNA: TGTGCCAGCAGCTTGTTTTTAGGACAGAACAATGAGCAGTTCTTC
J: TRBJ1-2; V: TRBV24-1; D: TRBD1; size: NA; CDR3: CATSDFGQGNYGYTF; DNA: TGTGCCACCAGTGATTTTGGACAGGGGAACTATGGCTACACCTTC
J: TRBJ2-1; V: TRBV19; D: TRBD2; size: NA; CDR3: CASSISTVAWTAGTSDHNEQFF; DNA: TGTGCCAGTAGTATATCTACGGTTGCGTGGACAGCCGGGACTAGCGATCACAATGAGCAGTTCTTC
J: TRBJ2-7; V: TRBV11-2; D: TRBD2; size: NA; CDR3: CASSPPAGDRYEQYF; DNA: TGTGCCAGCAGCCCCCCCGCGGGGGATCGCTACGAGCAGTACTTC
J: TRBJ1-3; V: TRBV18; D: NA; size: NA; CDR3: CASSRAQGSGNTIYF; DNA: TGTGCCAGCTCACGCGCCCAGGGTTCTGGAAACACCATATATTTT
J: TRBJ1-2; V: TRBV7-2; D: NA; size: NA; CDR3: CASSQKGGINYGYTF; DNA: TGTGCCAGCAGCCAAAAGGGGGGGATTAACTATGGCTACACCTTC
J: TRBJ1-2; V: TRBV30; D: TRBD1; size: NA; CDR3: CAWGRDRGVYGYTF; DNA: TGTGCCTGGGGCCGGGACAGGGGGGTCTATGGCTACACCTTC
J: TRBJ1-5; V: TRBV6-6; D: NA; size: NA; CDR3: CASRGPGTRNQPQHF; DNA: TGTGCCAGCAGAGGGCCCGGGACTAGAAATCAGCCCCAGCATTTT
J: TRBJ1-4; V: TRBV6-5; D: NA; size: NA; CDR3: CASRPTGPQGEKLFF; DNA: TGTGCCAGCAGGCCTACGGGACCACAGGGAGAAAAACTGTTTTTT
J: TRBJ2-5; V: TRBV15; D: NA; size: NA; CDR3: CATSLESQETQYF; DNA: TGTGCCACCAGCTTAGAGTCCCAAGAGACCCAGTACTTC
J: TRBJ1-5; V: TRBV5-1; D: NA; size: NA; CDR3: CASSSGAGSNQPQHF; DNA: TGCGCCAGCAGCTCCGGCGCAGGAAGCAATCAGCCCCAGCATTTT
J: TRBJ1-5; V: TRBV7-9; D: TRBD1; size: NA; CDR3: CASSSDSGTGVFGNQPQHF; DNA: TGTGCCAGCAGCTCGGACTCCGGGACAGGAGTTTTTGGCAATCAGCCCCAGCATTTT
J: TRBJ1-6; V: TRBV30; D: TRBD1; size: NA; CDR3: CAWSPTGGSSPLHF; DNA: TGTGCCTGGAGTCCGACAGGGGGCTCTTCACCCCTCCACTTT
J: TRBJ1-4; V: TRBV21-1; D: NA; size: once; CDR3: CASSTLGGQGATNEKLFF; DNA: TGTGCCAGCAGCACCCTCGGGGGACAGGGGGCAACTAATGAAAAACTGTTTTTT
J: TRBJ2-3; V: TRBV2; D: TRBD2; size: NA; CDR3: CASRLAGGPDTQYF; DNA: TGTGCCAGCAGACTAGCGGGAGGGCCAGATACGCAGTATTTT
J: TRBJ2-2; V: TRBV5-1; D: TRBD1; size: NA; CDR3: CASSFGTANTGELFF; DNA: TGCGCCAGCAGCTTTGGGACAGCGAACACCGGGGAGCTGTTTTTT
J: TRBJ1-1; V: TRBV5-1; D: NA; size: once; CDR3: CASSEQTDMNTEAFF; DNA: TGCGCCAGCAGCGAACAGACAGACATGAACACTGAAGCTTTCTTT
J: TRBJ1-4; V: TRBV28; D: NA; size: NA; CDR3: CASRGGEKLFF; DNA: TGTGCCAGCAGGGGGGGTGAAAAACTGTTTTTT
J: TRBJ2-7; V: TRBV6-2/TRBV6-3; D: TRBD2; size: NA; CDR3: CASSYSSMASGGFDEQYF; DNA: TGTGCCAGCAGTTACTCGAGTATGGCTAGCGGGGGTTTCGACGAGCAGTACTTC